These T cell receptor beta chains were read from a single sample in a study of immunodeficiency. Profiled with immunoSEQ multiplex PCR; TCRdb holds only in-frame clones, not every one. Among about 150 clones listed, around 79% were seen once. The sample taken for sequencing was CD8+ T cells from blood. These TCRs come from a girl aged 5 to 17 with POLD1 deficiency. CDR3s include the opening cysteine and the closing phenylalanine or tryptophan. The D gene is left open where the match is weak. Clone size, where shown, is once, few, many, or a class for clones that have expanded.

D	size	V	J	CDR3	DNA
-	-	TRBV9	TRBJ2-2	CASSVGQGRTGELFF	TGTGCCAGCAGCGTAGGCCAGGGGCGGACCGGGGAGCTGTTTTTT
TRBD2	-	TRBV7-8	TRBJ2-7	CASSFGRGFYYEQYF	TGTGCCAGCAGCTTCGGGAGGGGTTTTTATTACGAGCAGTACTTC
-	-	TRBV5-6	TRBJ2-3	CASSFGVQTSTDTQYF	TGTGCCAGCAGCTTCGGTGTACAGACTAGCACAGATACGCAGTATTTT
TRBD1	hyperexpanded	TRBV4-3	TRBJ2-7	CASSQGRQGYEQYF	TGCGCCAGCAGCCAAGGGAGACAGGGCTACGAGCAGTACTTC
TRBD1	-	TRBV7-9	TRBJ2-7	CALRPGGRDYEQYF	TGTGCCTTGAGGCCAGGGGGCAGAGACTACGAGCAGTACTTC
TRBD1	once	TRBV30	TRBJ2-7	CAWSAGGRRYEQYF	TGTGCCTGGAGCGCAGGGGGTCGACGGTACGAGCAGTACTTC
TRBD2	-	TRBV13	TRBJ2-7	CASSWSSGRYEQYF	TGTGCCAGCAGCTGGTCTAGCGGGAGGTACGAGCAGTACTTC
TRBD1	-	TRBV24-1	TRBJ2-2	CATSTARDRFYTGELFF	TGTGCCACCAGTACCGCCAGGGACAGGTTCTACACCGGGGAGCTGTTTTTT
TRBD1	-	TRBV7-9	TRBJ1-1	CASGQGNTEAFF	TGTGCCAGCGGACAGGGGAACACTGAAGCTTTCTTT
TRBD1	-	TRBV15	TRBJ1-2	CATSRDHIRTGLPGYTF	TGTGCCACCAGCAGAGATCATATACGGACAGGCTTACCTGGCTACACCTTC
-	-	TRBV12-3/TRBV12-4	TRBJ2-7	CASSFLFYEQYF	TGTGCCAGCAGTTTCCTTTTCTACGAGCAGTACTTC
TRBD2	-	TRBV7-8	TRBJ2-7	CASRRSGTSSYEQYF	TGTGCCAGCCGTCGATCCGGGACTAGCTCCTACGAGCAGTACTTC
-	few	TRBV3-1/TRBV3-2	TRBJ2-7	CASSQESYEQYF	TGTGCCAGCAGCCAAGAAAGCTACGAGCAGTACTTC
-	few	TRBV4-1	TRBJ2-5	CASSQVLLGGKTQYF	TGCGCCAGCAGCCAAGTATTACTAGGAGGGAAGACCCAGTACTTC
TRBD2	once	TRBV10-3	TRBJ2-2	CAISEGLAYTGELFF	TGTGCCATCAGTGAGGGACTAGCATACACCGGGGAGCTGTTTTTT
TRBD2	-	TRBV5-5	TRBJ2-3	CASSRTSGRLTDTQYF	TGTGCCAGCAGCAGGACTAGCGGGAGGCTCACAGATACGCAGTATTTT
-	-	TRBV6-5	TRBJ2-3	CASSYTHPWVTDTQYF	TGTGCCAGCAGTTATACCCACCCCTGGGTCACAGATACGCAGTATTTT
-	-	TRBV5-1	TRBJ2-3	CASSLEVGLDTQYF	TGCGCCAGCAGCTTGGAGGTGGGACTGGATACGCAGTATTTT
TRBD2	-	TRBV6-6	TRBJ2-3	CASSRTSGRGDTQYF	TGTGCCAGCAGTCGGACTAGCGGGAGAGGAGATACGCAGTATTTT
-	-	TRBV7-2	TRBJ2-1	CASSAVQGANEQFF	TGTGCCAGCAGCGCCGTACAGGGAGCCAATGAGCAGTTCTTC
TRBD2	-	TRBV6-5	TRBJ2-3	CASSRTSGRGDTQYF	TGTGCCAGCAGTCGGACTAGCGGGAGAGGAGATACGCAGTATTTT
-	-	TRBV5-1	TRBJ2-1	CASSLPQGIRTRGEQFF	TGCGCCAGCAGCTTGCCTCAGGGGATTAGGACTCGGGGTGAGCAGTTCTTC
-	-	TRBV7-9	TRBJ2-5	CASSLLLWLKQGLEETQYF	TGTGCCAGCAGCTTATTATTGTGGCTAAAACAGGGTCTGGAGGAGACCCAGTACTTC
-	-	TRBV2	TRBJ1-2	CASSENYDLPYGYTF	TGTGCCAGCAGTGAAAACTACGACCTTCCCTATGGCTACACCTTC
TRBD2	-	TRBV13	TRBJ2-3	CASSYTSGSSLGTDTQYF	TGTGCCAGCAGCTACACTAGCGGGAGTTCCTTGGGGACAGATACGCAGTATTTT
-	-	TRBV27	TRBJ2-2	CASSLRVTGIGELFF	TGTGCCAGCAGTTTACGGGTAACGGGGATCGGGGAGCTGTTTTTT